This entry is about one T cell receptor (beta chain). This specimen belongs to a study of T cell changes during pregnancy in multiple sclerosis. The CDR3 has 14 residues. Trimming at V came to 5 bases and at J to 7 bases, leaving 10 bases not matched to a gene. Per germline, CDR1 MNHEY and CDR2 SVGAGI. Assay: immunoSEQ multiplex PCR; the TCRdb copy retains only in-frame clones and omits some. This sample yields about 31,000 clones, of which roughly 91% are seen a single time; 0.41% belongs to the top ten. The sample here was CD4+ T cells from peripheral blood mononuclear cells, taken in the second trimester of pregnancy. This receptor was identified in a female donor with multiple sclerosis, enrolled in a pregnancy study. The rearrangement links TRBV6-5 to TRBJ2-7, with TRBD2 matching over 8 bases. The CDR3 nucleotides are TGTGCCAGCAGTACCCGGGAGGGCCTGGGGGAGCAGTACTTC. It is translated as CASSTREGLGEQYF.